Listed below are T cell receptor beta chains from one sample, sequenced in a study of shared clonotypes between healthy human individuals. Method: immunoSEQ multiplex PCR; TCRdb's copy keeps in-frame clones and lacks some. The repertoire includes 2 million to 2.5 million clones, around 95% of them detected once, and less than 0.15% sits in the top ten. Input material: naive CD4+ T cells sorted from blood. These receptors all come from a young man in good health. Both conserved end residues are part of each CDR3.

v_call: TRBV30; cdr3_length: 14; j_call: TRBJ1-6; cdr3_aa: CAWSGTGGNSPLHF
v_call: TRBV5-1; cdr3_length: 15; j_call: TRBJ2-7; cdr3_aa: CASSLSWQGIHEQYF
v_call: TRBV6-1; cdr3_length: 14; j_call: TRBJ2-7; cdr3_aa: CASRSGHPPYEQYF
v_call: TRBV19; cdr3_length: 15; j_call: TRBJ2-7; cdr3_aa: CASSIEARQTYEQYF
v_call: TRBV6-5; cdr3_length: 13; j_call: TRBJ2-2; cdr3_aa: CASRMQAVGELFF
v_call: TRBV9; cdr3_length: 16; j_call: TRBJ1-4; cdr3_aa: CASSATGGTANEKLFF
v_call: TRBV10-1; cdr3_length: 12; j_call: TRBJ2-2; cdr3_aa: CASSRGAGELFF
v_call: TRBV7-2; cdr3_length: 15; j_call: TRBJ2-5; cdr3_aa: CASSLGSPGAGTQYF
v_call: TRBV5-6; cdr3_length: 15; j_call: TRBJ2-2; cdr3_aa: CASSAGLGNTGELFF
v_call: TRBV7-2; cdr3_length: 15; j_call: TRBJ2-7; cdr3_aa: CASSTLAGVGYEQYF
v_call: TRBV19; cdr3_length: 15; j_call: TRBJ1-2; cdr3_aa: CASSIHRDGRGGYTF
v_call: TRBV7-9; cdr3_length: 13; j_call: TRBJ1-6; cdr3_aa: CASSLDGVSPLHF
v_call: TRBV18; cdr3_length: 16; j_call: TRBJ2-3; cdr3_aa: CASSPRLAGNTDTQYF
v_call: TRBV14; cdr3_length: 14; j_call: TRBJ2-5; cdr3_aa: CASSQRQLQETQYF
v_call: TRBV11-3; cdr3_length: 13; j_call: TRBJ1-4; cdr3_aa: CASSFRQNEKLFF
v_call: TRBV27; cdr3_length: 17; j_call: TRBJ2-6; cdr3_aa: CASSWGRGATGANVLTF
v_call: TRBV5-1; cdr3_length: 15; j_call: TRBJ1-6; cdr3_aa: CASSLQFSYNSPLHF
v_call: TRBV2; cdr3_length: 15; j_call: TRBJ2-1; cdr3_aa: CASSVRQASYNEQFF
v_call: TRBV5-6; cdr3_length: 15; j_call: TRBJ2-7; cdr3_aa: CASSSGGQGPYEQYF
v_call: TRBV6-1; cdr3_length: 15; j_call: TRBJ2-7; cdr3_aa: CASSGRQGSVGEQYF
v_call: TRBV30; cdr3_length: 13; j_call: TRBJ1-1; cdr3_aa: CAWRQEPNTEAFF
v_call: TRBV6-5; cdr3_length: 13; j_call: TRBJ1-5; cdr3_aa: CASRDSFNQPQHF
v_call: TRBV30; cdr3_length: 13; j_call: TRBJ1-6; cdr3_aa: CAWRRQQNSPLHF
v_call: TRBV11-2; cdr3_length: 17; j_call: TRBJ2-7; cdr3_aa: CASSLGLLANSSYEQYF
v_call: TRBV11-2; cdr3_length: 14; j_call: TRBJ1-1; cdr3_aa: CASSLTTGNTEAFF
v_call: TRBV6-5; cdr3_length: 13; j_call: TRBJ2-3; cdr3_aa: CASSYLPSDTQYF
v_call: TRBV28; cdr3_length: 15; j_call: TRBJ2-7; cdr3_aa: CASSPSSGTPYEQYF
v_call: TRBV5-1; cdr3_length: 15; j_call: TRBJ2-2; cdr3_aa: CASSSNQGPTGELFF
v_call: TRBV19; cdr3_length: 15; j_call: TRBJ2-7; cdr3_aa: CASSTGQGISYEQYF
v_call: TRBV6-1; cdr3_length: 15; j_call: TRBJ1-6; cdr3_aa: CASSPGTGSNSPLHF
v_call: TRBV9; cdr3_length: 17; j_call: TRBJ2-1; cdr3_aa: CASSVKGAGTSENEQFF
v_call: TRBV4-3; cdr3_length: 15; j_call: TRBJ2-7; cdr3_aa: CASSQAQGGLDEQYF
v_call: TRBV5-1; cdr3_length: 14; j_call: TRBJ1-1; cdr3_aa: CASSGDTMNTEAFF
v_call: TRBV11-2; cdr3_length: 16; j_call: TRBJ2-3; cdr3_aa: CASSSPGPGRADTQYF
v_call: TRBV7-3; cdr3_length: 13; j_call: TRBJ2-1; cdr3_aa: CASSSLGAGSKFF
v_call: TRBV19; cdr3_length: 14; j_call: TRBJ2-7; cdr3_aa: CASSIGTGKYEQYF
v_call: TRBV5-1; cdr3_length: 14; j_call: TRBJ1-2; cdr3_aa: CASSSPGQPYGYTF
v_call: TRBV5-5; cdr3_length: 13; j_call: TRBJ2-7; cdr3_aa: CASSLIGSYEQYF
v_call: TRBV11-2; cdr3_length: 15; j_call: TRBJ1-1; cdr3_aa: CASSSRMLGDTEAFF
v_call: TRBV5-1; cdr3_length: 14; j_call: TRBJ2-2; cdr3_aa: CASRDSLMYGELFF
v_call: TRBV27; cdr3_length: 15; j_call: TRBJ2-7; cdr3_aa: CASSLSGRASYEQYF
v_call: TRBV7-7; cdr3_length: 13; j_call: TRBJ1-1; cdr3_aa: CASSLEMNTEAFF
v_call: TRBV19; cdr3_length: 16; j_call: TRBJ1-1; cdr3_aa: CASNPRVGTANTEAFF
v_call: TRBV19; cdr3_length: 15; j_call: TRBJ2-7; cdr3_aa: CASSMGGQGIYEQYF
v_call: TRBV28; cdr3_length: 13; j_call: TRBJ2-1; cdr3_aa: CASTAGGLNEQFF
v_call: TRBV18; cdr3_length: 15; j_call: TRBJ2-7; cdr3_aa: CASSPGSDPRYEQYF
v_call: TRBV9; cdr3_length: 17; j_call: TRBJ2-2; cdr3_aa: CASSVATSGRAVGELFF
v_call: TRBV27; cdr3_length: 19; j_call: TRBJ2-7; cdr3_aa: CASSLVPPGDTGGPYEQYF
v_call: TRBV19; cdr3_length: 14; j_call: TRBJ1-6; cdr3_aa: CASSMRPFNSPLHF
v_call: TRBV19; cdr3_length: 12; j_call: TRBJ2-3; cdr3_aa: CASSENTDTQYF
v_call: TRBV7-2; cdr3_length: 15; j_call: TRBJ1-1; cdr3_aa: CASTGVLRVNTEAFF
v_call: TRBV18; cdr3_length: 13; j_call: TRBJ2-5; cdr3_aa: CASSRGLSETQYF
v_call: TRBV4-1; cdr3_length: 13; j_call: TRBJ2-3; cdr3_aa: CASSSPGGDTQYF
v_call: TRBV7-9; cdr3_length: 11; j_call: TRBJ1-3; cdr3_aa: CASSLVDTIYF
v_call: TRBV2; cdr3_length: 15; j_call: TRBJ2-3; cdr3_aa: CASSEQGGSTDTQYF